The T cell receptor (beta chain) described here comes from a study of shared clonotypes between healthy human individuals. Study at large: Three CD4 naive, three CD4 memory, two CD8 naive and one CD8 memory plate were used per donor.

Study outcomes and limitations: Non-shared clonotypes had lower generation probabilities than those shared by all four donors.

The naive CD8 population came from CD45RO-negative cells selected for CCR7, without terminally differentiated effector memory CD45RA+ cells. With respect to this clone: The antigen remains undetermined.

The ends were cut back, 0 bases at V and 2 bases at J, with 14 bases in the middle. There are 16 residues in the CDR3. Germline lookup yields CDR1 MGHRA and CDR2 YSYEKL. Sequencing was performed with immunoSEQ multiplex PCR; in TCRdb, only in-frame clones are kept and a portion is missing. The table has about 2.1 million clones, around 93% seen once. The sample consisted of naive CD8+ T cells from PBMCs. The gene calls are TRBV4-1 and TRBJ2-7, with D uncertain. The TCR originated in a man between 18 and 35 years old in good health. Some clones in this sample may be carry-over from other donors' samples. CDR3 sequence: CASSQDRTAIAYEQYF. CDR3 nucleotides: TGCGCCAGCAGCCAAGATCGGACGGCTATTGCCTACGAGCAGTACTTC.